The next 5 T cell receptor beta chains were all read from a single sample in a study of cytomegalovirus exposure and HLA in healthy donors. The PCR employed 60 Vbeta primers together with 13 Jbeta primers. Data came from immunoSEQ multiplex PCR; TCRdb stores just in-frame clones and leaves some out. This table has some 120,000 clones, about 80% appearing once. What was sequenced was PBMCs. The receptors derive from a woman in her 40s in good health and CMV-seropositive.

The CDR3 DNA is TGTGCCAGCATCACTAGACTAGCGGTCTACAATGAGCAGTTCTTC. Translated: CASITRLAVYNEQFF. This chain joins TRBV28 and TRBJ2-1, with 9 bases lining up with TRBD2. The CDR3 covers 15 residues. The V and J ends lost 7 bases and 3 bases, in that order; junction bases with no gene match: 7. Germline CDR1 and CDR2: MDHEN and SYDVKM.

CDR3 DNA sequence: TGTGCCAGCAGCCAAGATATTTGGCGCACAGATACGCAGTATTTT. It translates to CASSQDIWRTDTQYF. The chain employs TRBV14 and TRBJ2-3; D uncertain. The germline gives CDR1 SGHDN, CDR2 FVKESK. The CDR3 extends over 15 amino acids. V was pared by 0 bases and J by 1 base, with 8 bases between.

This sequence joins TRBV7-6 and TRBJ2-1; D gene ambiguous. The germline V gene encodes CDR1 SGHVS and CDR2 FNYEAQ. The length of the CDR3 is 14 residues. V was pared by 5 bases and J by 2 bases, with 10 bases between. CDR3 protein: CASSQSRTYNEQFF. In nucleotides, the CDR3 is TGTGCCAGCAGCCAAAGCAGGACCTACAATGAGCAGTTCTTC.

J is TRBJ1-1 and V is TRBV7-8; D is uncertain. The CDR3 sequence is 13 residues long. CDR1 and CDR2 (germline): SGHVS, FQNEAQ. V was clipped by 1 base and J by 0 bases, with 3 bases between them. The CDR3 sequence: CASSLGMNTEAFF. CDR3 in DNA: TGTGCCAGCAGCTTAGGTATGAACACTGAAGCTTTCTTT.

The rearrangement joins TRBV19 to TRBJ2-7; 9 positions agree with TRBD2. V trimming: 5 bases; J trimming: 3 bases; junction bases outside the gene matches: 5. The germline gives CDR1 LNHDA, CDR2 SQIVND (reference sequence). This CDR3 is 14 amino acids long. CDR3 sequence: CASSSRTSDYEQYF. As DNA, the CDR3 is TGTGCCAGTAGTTCAAGGACTAGCGACTACGAGCAGTACTTC.